The clone carrying this T cell receptor beta chain was observed many times. Its target is not known. The sample comes from a study of identical twins. Study conclusions and caveats: With beta out-of-frame sequences, excess sharing by twins was weaker. Twins shared out-of-frame alpha sequences with excess low generation probability. Insertions were reduced in abundant cord blood beta clonotypes but not in memory repertoires.

Germline V gene lookup returns CDR1 MDHEN and CDR2 SYDVKM. Trimming cost V 7 bases and J 0 bases, with 13 bases left between them. The CDR3 is made up of 14 amino acids. TCRdb re-called the 5' RACE reads through MiXCR, storing one row per CDR3 protein. Of about 660,000 distinct CDR3 sequences in the sample, 8.5% to 9.5% were seen once. These same records also appear under a second study, on yellow fever vaccine responses in identical twins.

This clonotype was obtained from a woman aged 18-29 years in good health. This chain links TRBV28 with TRBJ2-7, with a possible D match to TRBD2 (6 bases). Sequenced material: PBMCs. CDR3 nucleotides: TGTGCCAGCATGGGACTTTGGAGCTCCTACGAGCAGTACTTC. Translating it yields CASMGLWSSYEQYF.